A selection of T cell receptor beta chains follows, all from one sample in a study of shared clonotypes between healthy human individuals. Profiling relied on immunoSEQ multiplex PCR, and the TCRdb table lists in-frame clones only, not all of them. The sample has approximately 2,000,000 clones, around 92% seen once. Source material: naive CD4+ T cells from PBMCs. These TCRs come from a young man in good health. Some clones in this sample may be carry-over from other donors' samples. The CDR3 runs from the conserved cysteine through the conserved F or W. The D gene is left open where the match is weak. The size entry is marked missing in some rows and otherwise reads once, few, many or a size class.

j_call clone_size v_call d_call cdr3_nt cdr3_aa
TRBJ2-1 - TRBV5-5 - TGTGCCAGCAGCCCGTCGGCTAGCTCCTACAATGAGCAGTTCTTC CASSPSASSYNEQFF
TRBJ1-3 - TRBV28 - TGTGCCAGCAGCCACTCTATGAGCTCTGGAAACACCATATATTTT CASSHSMSSGNTIYF
TRBJ2-6 - TRBV14 - TGTGCCAGCAGCCAAGCCGGGTACTCTGGGGCCAACGTCCTGACTTTC CASSQAGYSGANVLTF
TRBJ1-1 - TRBV7-2 TRBD1 TGTGCCAGCAGCTTAAATTCAGGGGGTGAAGCTTTCTTT CASSLNSGGEAFF
TRBJ1-4 - TRBV7-2 TRBD1 TGTGCCAGCAGCCCTCTCCAGGGGGCGCCCAAAAAACTGTTTTTT CASSPLQGAPKKLFF
TRBJ1-1 - TRBV28 - TGTGCCAGCAGTTCCTCCGGGCCAATGAACACTGAAGCTTTCTTT CASSSSGPMNTEAFF
TRBJ2-7 - TRBV19 TRBD2 TGTGCCAGTAGTATCGACTTTCTAGCGGGAGGCACCTACGAGCAGTACTTC CASSIDFLAGGTYEQYF
TRBJ2-1 - TRBV28 - TGTGCCTACGGTGGCGCCTACAATGAGCAGTTCTTC CAYGGAYNEQFF
TRBJ2-5 - TRBV6-5 - TGTGCCAGCATGAGCAGTCAAGAGACCCAGTACTTC CASMSSQETQYF
TRBJ1-2 - TRBV27 - TGTGCCAGCAGTTGGACAGTGGACTATGGCTACACCTTC CASSWTVDYGYTF
TRBJ2-5 once TRBV9 TRBD2 TGTGCCAGCAATATGGGTGGACTAGCGAGATTACAAGAGACCCAGTACTTC CASNMGGLARLQETQYF
TRBJ2-7 - TRBV7-9 - TGTGCCAGCAGCTTAGTATCTCCTATCTCCTACGAGCAGTACTTC CASSLVSPISYEQYF
TRBJ1-5 - TRBV7-3 TRBD1 TGTGCCAGCAGCTTGGGACAGGGAGGGTCGCCCCAGCATTTT CASSLGQGGSPQHF
TRBJ1-1 - TRBV6-5 - TGTGCCAGCAGTTACGCACGACAAGACACTGAAGCTTTCTTT CASSYARQDTEAFF
TRBJ1-2 - TRBV7-8 TRBD1 TGTGCCAGCAGCTTAATTACCGGGACAGAGGGTCAAGGCTACACCTTC CASSLITGTEGQGYTF
TRBJ1-5 once TRBV2 - TGTGCCAGCAACTCGGGGGGACTCAATCAGCCCCAGCATTTT CASNSGGLNQPQHF
TRBJ2-1 - TRBV19 TRBD2 TGTGCCAGTAGTATAGTTTCGAGCGGGAGAGGGCAGTTCTTC CASSIVSSGRGQFF
TRBJ2-1 few TRBV18 - TGTGCCAGCTCACTGATCCCAACCGGACAAGGAGAGCAGTTCTTC CASSLIPTGQGEQFF
TRBJ1-1 - TRBV18 - TGTGCCAGCTCACCAGGACCGGGACGGGTGAACACTGAAGCTTTCTTT CASSPGPGRVNTEAFF
TRBJ2-7 - TRBV2 - TGTGCCATTCTCCTAAGGGGGGCGACACTACGTGAGGAGCAGTACTTC CAILLRGATLREEQYF
TRBJ2-5 - TRBV27 - TGTGCCAGCAGTCAGGGTCAAGAGACCCAGTACTTC CASSQGQETQYF
TRBJ2-1 - TRBV11-3 TRBD1 TGTGCCAGCAGCTGGACAGGGGGAAGGAATGAGCAGTTCTTC CASSWTGGRNEQFF
TRBJ2-3 - TRBV10-3 TRBD1 TGTGCCCTCAAAGGGACAGGGTGGACAGATACGCAGTATTTT CALKGTGWTDTQYF
TRBJ1-1 - TRBV6-6 - TGTGCCAGCGGCACAGGGTTGAACACTGAAGCTTTCTTT CASGTGLNTEAFF
TRBJ1-2 - TRBV6-5 TRBD1 TGTGCCAGCAGAATGGACAGGGACTATGGCTACACCTTC CASRMDRDYGYTF
TRBJ1-2 - TRBV11-2 - TGTGCCAGCAGCTTAGGTGGGGCGCGGGAATACTATGGCTACACCTTC CASSLGGAREYYGYTF
TRBJ2-2 - TRBV2 - TGTGCCAGCAGATTGGAAGGTCCCGGGGAGCTGTTTTTT CASRLEGPGELFF
TRBJ2-3 - TRBV25-1 TRBD2 TGTGCCAGCAGTTCCAGCGGGATAGTGGATACGCAGTATTTT CASSSSGIVDTQYF
TRBJ2-3 - TRBV27 - TGTGCCAGCAGTGGGCCCGGCACAGATACGCAGTATTTT CASSGPGTDTQYF
TRBJ2-1 - TRBV6-1 - TGTGCCAGCACCGAAAGAGGACAGTACGTCAATGAGCAGTTCTTC CASTERGQYVNEQFF
TRBJ1-4 - TRBV7-9 - TGTGCCAGCAGCTCCCTGTTTGGCCCCGCAACTAATGAAAAACTGTTTTTT CASSSLFGPATNEKLFF
TRBJ1-2 - TRBV4-1 TRBD1 TGCGCCAGCAGCCCCCGGGACAGGGGTATTGGCTACACCTTC CASSPRDRGIGYTF
TRBJ2-7 - TRBV9 TRBD1 TGTGCCAGCAGCCAGGGGACCGGGACAGGGGGTTTCAGGCAGTACTTC CASSQGTGTGGFRQYF
TRBJ2-3 - TRBV7-7 TRBD1 TGTGCCAGCAGCTTGACAGGGGGCTTCTCAGATACGCAGTATTTT CASSLTGGFSDTQYF
TRBJ2-3 - TRBV5-4 TRBD2 TGTGCCAGCAGCTCAGGACTAGCGGGCCCTAGCACAGATACGCAGTATTTT CASSSGLAGPSTDTQYF
TRBJ1-5 - TRBV19 - TGTGCCAGTAGCCTCCGGGACCAGCCCCAGCATTTT CASSLRDQPQHF
TRBJ1-2 few TRBV2 - TGTGCCAGCAGTGAATTCTATGGCTACACCTTC CASSEFYGYTF
TRBJ2-5 - TRBV5-1 - TGCGCCAGCAGTTTACGAAAAGAGACCCAGTACTTC CASSLRKETQYF
TRBJ1-5 - TRBV19 - TGTGCCAGTAGGGTAGGGTATCAGCCCCAGCATTTT CASRVGYQPQHF
TRBJ2-7 once TRBV25-1 TRBD2 TGTGCCAGCAGTGACCCGAGACTAGCGGCCTACGAGCAGTACTTC CASSDPRLAAYEQYF
TRBJ1-1 few TRBV5-1 - TGCGCCAGCAGCTTGGCTGGAGGTGACACTGAAGCTTTCTTT CASSLAGGDTEAFF
TRBJ2-2 - TRBV5-1 - TGCGCCAGCAGCCCCCCGTCTCGGGGCACCGGGGAGCTGTTTTTT CASSPPSRGTGELFF
TRBJ1-2 - TRBV7-8 - TGTGCCAGCAGCTTAGGGACAGACCTCTATGGCTACACCTTC CASSLGTDLYGYTF